Listed below are T cell receptor beta chains from one sample, sequenced in a study of graft-versus-host responses after intestinal transplantation. Libraries were prepared by immunoSEQ multiplex PCR; TCRdb keeps only in-frame clonotypes and omits some of them. The sample holds about 39,000 clones, roughly 95% seen once. These receptors have no known antigen. The sample was unstimulated CD8+ T cells sorted from spleen or lymph node cells, taken before transplant. The source is a human donor who was the organ donor for an intestinal transplant. Both conserved end residues are part of each CDR3. The order of the fields is J gene, V gene, CDR3 protein.

TRBJ2-5 | TRBV27 | CASSLDSQETQYF
TRBJ1-1 | TRBV7-9 | CASSPRGTEAFF
TRBJ1-1 | TRBV7-9 | CASSLAQTGNTEAFF
TRBJ2-1 | TRBV7-6 | CASSLGRGSSYNEQFF
TRBJ1-1 | TRBV19 | CASSRQGDTEAFF
TRBJ2-3 | TRBV4-1 | CASSGLAESTDTQYF
TRBJ1-1 | TRBV19 | CASSINAVNTEAFF
TRBJ1-1 | TRBV4-1 | CASSRTRNSEAFF
TRBJ2-7 | TRBV4-1 | CASSQSTLAGGSYF
TRBJ2-7 | TRBV28 | CASRQGVYEQYF
TRBJ1-1 | TRBV7-9 | CASSPGQHSNTEAFF
TRBJ2-3 | TRBV4-1 | CASSRVPRTDTQYF
TRBJ1-1 | TRBV4-1 | CASSQDPTGGTEAFF
TRBJ2-5 | TRBV27 | CASGARGQETQYF
TRBJ2-4 | TRBV28 | CASSSVGLLDF
TRBJ2-7 | TRBV11-3 | CASRGDGYEQYF
TRBJ1-2 | TRBV9 | CASSTRQGDYGYTF
TRBJ2-7 | TRBV4-1 | CASSQEGGFYEQYF